The rows below give T cell receptor beta chains drawn from one sample of a study of graft-versus-host responses after intestinal transplantation. Repertoires were generated with immunoSEQ multiplex PCR, while TCRdb's copy carries only in-frame clones and drops some. The data show 100,000 to 140,000 clones, roughly 87% seen once. For these TCRs, the target antigens are not known. Sequencing was performed on unstimulated CD4+ T cells sorted from spleen or lymph node cells, taken before transplant. These receptors all stem from a human donor who was the organ donor for an intestinal transplant. Each CDR3 is given with its conserved first and last residue. The D gene is left open where the match is weak. For some rows the clone size is stated as once, few or many, or as a class when expanded; others skip it.

d_gene	abundance	v_gene	j_gene	CDR3aa	CDR3nt
-	once	TRBV7-9	TRBJ1-2	CASSSHLANYGYTF	TGTGCCAGCAGCTCACACTTAGCTAACTATGGCTACACCTTC
TRBD2	-	TRBV7-9	TRBJ2-1	CASSPAAELAGGARNEQFF	TGTGCCAGCAGCCCCGCAGCCGAACTAGCGGGAGGAGCCCGAAATGAGCAGTTCTTC
-	-	TRBV5-1	TRBJ2-1	CASSLRAGSYNEQFF	TGCGCCAGCAGCTTGCGTGCGGGGTCTTACAATGAGCAGTTCTTC
-	-	TRBV5-1	TRBJ1-5	CASSLGGPNSNQPQHF	TGCGCCAGCAGCTTGGGGGGACCGAATAGCAATCAGCCCCAGCATTTT
-	-	TRBV2	TRBJ2-7	CASRGQTVYEQYF	TGTGCCAGCAGGGGGCAGACCGTCTACGAGCAGTACTTC
-	-	TRBV9	TRBJ1-2	CASSVGRGREYGYTF	TGTGCCAGCAGCGTAGGGCGGGGCAGGGAGTATGGCTACACCTTC
-	once	TRBV7-9	TRBJ1-1	CASSFFGANTEAFF	TGTGCCAGCAGCTTCTTTGGGGCGAACACTGAAGCTTTCTTT
-	-	TRBV2	TRBJ1-4	CASSPDRKSEKLFF	TGTGCCAGCAGCCCAGACAGGAAGAGTGAAAAACTGTTTTTT
TRBD1	-	TRBV18	TRBJ2-7	CASSQGQEPPEQYF	TGTGCCAGCTCACAGGGACAGGAACCGCCCGAGCAGTACTTC
TRBD2	-	TRBV6-5	TRBJ2-5	CASSYRTSGRQETQYF	TGTGCCAGCAGTTACCGGACTAGCGGGAGACAAGAGACCCAGTACTTC
-	-	TRBV2	TRBJ1-1	CASDGGRDTEAFF	TGTGCCAGCGACGGGGGCCGTGACACTGAAGCTTTCTTT
-	-	TRBV7-2	TRBJ1-2	CASSQAQDGYTF	TGTGCCAGCAGCCAAGCCCAAGATGGCTACACCTTC
TRBD2	-	TRBV11-3	TRBJ2-1	CASSPRTSGSHNEQFF	TGTGCCAGCAGCCCCCGGACTAGCGGGAGCCACAATGAGCAGTTCTTC
-	-	TRBV4-1	TRBJ2-7	CASSQEPPGMLGYEQYF	TGCGCCAGCAGCCAAGAACCCCCGGGGATGTTAGGCTACGAGCAGTACTTC
TRBD1	-	TRBV18	TRBJ1-5	CASSPQGASGNQPQHF	TGTGCCAGCTCACCCCAGGGGGCCAGTGGCAATCAGCCCCAGCATTTT
-	-	TRBV5-8	TRBJ2-3	CASSADLRDTQYF	TGTGCCAGCAGCGCCGACCTACGGGATACGCAGTATTTT
TRBD2	-	TRBV6-1	TRBJ2-7	CASSDPGLARYEQYF	TGTGCCAGCAGTGATCCGGGACTAGCTCGTTACGAGCAGTACTTC
TRBD2	once	TRBV7-9	TRBJ2-3	CASSPALAGGPSDTQYF	TGTGCCAGCAGCCCGGCGCTGGCGGGAGGGCCAAGCGATACGCAGTATTTT
-	-	TRBV5-4	TRBJ2-7	CASSRPDSYEQYF	TGTGCCAGCAGCCGCCCGGACTCCTACGAGCAGTACTTC
-	-	TRBV12-2	TRBJ2-7	CASRLRRSASYEQYF	TGTGCAAGTCGCTTGCGGCGTAGCGCATCCTACGAGCAGTACTTC
TRBD1	few	TRBV5-1	TRBJ1-5	CASSPTGGAGQPQHF	TGCGCCAGCAGCCCCACAGGGGGCGCCGGGCAGCCCCAGCATTTT
-	-	TRBV6-1	TRBJ2-5	CASRMDSVETQYF	TGTGCCAGCCGAATGGACAGTGTAGAGACCCAGTACTTC
-	-	TRBV7-4	TRBJ1-3	CASSTTPGRWNGNTIYF	TGTGCCAGCAGCACCACACCGGGACGATGGAACGGAAACACCATATATTTT
-	-	TRBV20-1	TRBJ1-2	CSARGVVYTF	TGCAGTGCTAGAGGAGTAGTCTACACCTTC
TRBD1	-	TRBV6-1	TRBJ2-7	CASRDRGAPSYEQYF	TGTGCCAGCAGGGACAGGGGCGCCCCCTCCTACGAGCAGTACTTC
-	-	TRBV19	TRBJ2-7	CASSIQSAITEQYF	TGTGCCAGTAGTATTCAATCGGCTATAACCGAGCAGTACTTC
TRBD1	once	TRBV27	TRBJ1-1	CASSLRQGLTEAFF	TGTGCCAGCAGTCTCAGACAGGGCTTAACTGAAGCTTTCTTT
-	-	TRBV5-6	TRBJ2-5	CASSYGYQETQYF	TGTGCCAGCAGCTATGGGTACCAAGAGACCCAGTACTTC
TRBD1	-	TRBV4-1	TRBJ1-1	CASSQIIATGGMNTEAFF	TGCGCCAGCAGCCAAATAATTGCCACAGGGGGCATGAACACTGAAGCTTTCTTT
TRBD1	-	TRBV5-1	TRBJ2-2	CATTTGANGELFF	TGCGCCACCACGACAGGGGCTAACGGGGAGCTGTTTTTT
TRBD1	-	TRBV6-1	TRBJ1-5	CASSPDRGINQPQHF	TGTGCCAGCAGTCCCGACAGGGGAATCAATCAGCCCCAGCATTTT
-	once	TRBV2	TRBJ1-1	CASAKQGNTEAFF	TGTGCCAGCGCTAAACAGGGTAACACTGAAGCTTTCTTT
-	-	TRBV6-5	TRBJ2-7	CASSYDSGSYEQYF	TGTGCCAGCAGTTACGATAGCGGTTCCTACGAGCAGTACTTC
-	-	TRBV20-1	TRBJ1-2	CSATGAGGYTF	TGCAGTGCTACCGGGGCCGGTGGCTACACCTTC
TRBD1	-	TRBV30	TRBJ1-2	CAWSFRTGVYGYTF	TGTGCCTGGAGTTTCCGGACAGGGGTATATGGCTACACCTTC
-	-	TRBV7-2	TRBJ2-5	CASSLVRQETQYF	TGTGCCAGCAGCTTAGTCAGACAAGAGACCCAGTACTTC
-	once	TRBV6-5	TRBJ1-5	CASTKDSNQPQHF	TGTGCCAGCACCAAAGACAGCAATCAGCCCCAGCATTTT
-	-	TRBV6-5	TRBJ1-2	CATLRQAIPTGYTF	TGTGCCACGTTGCGACAGGCTATTCCTACTGGCTACACCTTC
TRBD1	-	TRBV4-1	TRBJ1-1	CASSQPTGGTEAFF	TGCGCCAGCAGCCAACCGACAGGGGGCACTGAAGCTTTCTTT
-	-	TRBV19	TRBJ2-4	CASSERALKNIQYF	TGTGCCAGTAGTGAACGGGCTCTAAAAAACATTCAGTACTTC
TRBD1	few	TRBV11-2	TRBJ1-1	CASSLLTGTEAFF	TGTGCCAGCAGCCTTCTGACAGGGACTGAAGCTTTCTTT
-	-	TRBV6-1	TRBJ2-3	CAGARFTDTQYF	TGTGCCGGGGCCCGATTCACAGATACGCAGTATTTT
-	-	TRBV7-9	TRBJ2-7	CASSLVGYEQYF	TGTGCCAGCAGCTTAGTGGGGTACGAGCAGTACTTC
-	-	TRBV7-8	TRBJ2-7	CASSRDLLYEQYF	TGTGCCAGCAGCCGGGACCTCCTATACGAGCAGTACTTC
-	-	TRBV6-1	TRBJ1-1	CASSSNWGREAFF	TGTGCCAGCAGTAGCAACTGGGGGCGTGAAGCTTTCTTT
-	-	TRBV11-2	TRBJ2-7	CASSAVKDPSYSYEQYF	TGTGCCAGCAGCGCAGTCAAAGATCCTAGTTACTCCTACGAGCAGTACTTC
-	-	TRBV5-1	TRBJ1-4	CASSLEGPGEGEKLFF	TGCGCCAGCAGCTTGGAAGGTCCAGGGGAGGGGGAAAAACTGTTTTTT
-	-	TRBV19	TRBJ2-1	CASSKFGEQFF	TGTGCCAGTAGTAAGTTTGGGGAGCAGTTCTTC
TRBD1	-	TRBV6-5	TRBJ2-2	CASSYLDRAGTGELFF	TGTGCCAGCAGTTACTTAGACAGGGCTGGCACCGGGGAGCTGTTTTTT